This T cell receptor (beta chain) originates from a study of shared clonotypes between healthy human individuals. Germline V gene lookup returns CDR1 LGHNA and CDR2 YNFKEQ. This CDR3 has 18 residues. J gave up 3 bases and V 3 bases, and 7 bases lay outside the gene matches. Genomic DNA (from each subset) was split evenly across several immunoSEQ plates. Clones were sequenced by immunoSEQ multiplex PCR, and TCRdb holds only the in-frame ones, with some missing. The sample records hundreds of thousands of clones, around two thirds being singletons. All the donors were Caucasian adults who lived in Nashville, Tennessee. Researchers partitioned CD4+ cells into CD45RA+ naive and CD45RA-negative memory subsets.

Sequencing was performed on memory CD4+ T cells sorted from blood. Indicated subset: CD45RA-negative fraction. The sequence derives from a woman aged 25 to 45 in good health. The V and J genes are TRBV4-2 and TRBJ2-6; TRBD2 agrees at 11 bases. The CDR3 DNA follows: TGTGCCAGCAGCCAGTATAGCGGGAGGGCCTTTGGGGCCAACGTCCTGACTTTC. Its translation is CASSQYSGRAFGANVLTF.